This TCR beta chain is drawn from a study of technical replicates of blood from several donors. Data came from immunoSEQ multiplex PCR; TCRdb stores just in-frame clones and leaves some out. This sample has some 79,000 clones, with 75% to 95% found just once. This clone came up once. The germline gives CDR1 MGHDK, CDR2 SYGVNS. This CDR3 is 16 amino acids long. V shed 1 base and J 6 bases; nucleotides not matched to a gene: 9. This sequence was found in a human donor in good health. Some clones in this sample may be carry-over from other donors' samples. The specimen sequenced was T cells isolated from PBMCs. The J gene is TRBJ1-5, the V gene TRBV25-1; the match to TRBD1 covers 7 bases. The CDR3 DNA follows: TGTGCCAGCAGTGAATCGGGAAGGGGGCTTGGTCAGCCCCAGCATTTT. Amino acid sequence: CASSESGRGLGQPQHF.